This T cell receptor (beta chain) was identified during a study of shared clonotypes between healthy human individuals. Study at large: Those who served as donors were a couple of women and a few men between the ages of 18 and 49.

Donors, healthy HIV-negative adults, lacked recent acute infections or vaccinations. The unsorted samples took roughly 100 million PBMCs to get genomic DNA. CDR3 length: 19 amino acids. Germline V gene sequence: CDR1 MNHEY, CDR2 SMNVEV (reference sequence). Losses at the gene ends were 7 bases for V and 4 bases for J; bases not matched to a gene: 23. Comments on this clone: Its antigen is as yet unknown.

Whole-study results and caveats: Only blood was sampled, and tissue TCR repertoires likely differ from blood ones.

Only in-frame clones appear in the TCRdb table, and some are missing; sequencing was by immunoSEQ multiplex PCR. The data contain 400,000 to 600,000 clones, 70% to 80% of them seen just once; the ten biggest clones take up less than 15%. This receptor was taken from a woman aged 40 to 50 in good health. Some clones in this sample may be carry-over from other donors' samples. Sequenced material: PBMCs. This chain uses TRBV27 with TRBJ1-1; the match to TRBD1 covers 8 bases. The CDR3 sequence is CASNKIKTPGGQAGTEAFF. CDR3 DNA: TGTGCCAGCAACAAGATTAAGACTCCAGGGGGACAGGCGGGCACTGAAGCTTTCTTT.